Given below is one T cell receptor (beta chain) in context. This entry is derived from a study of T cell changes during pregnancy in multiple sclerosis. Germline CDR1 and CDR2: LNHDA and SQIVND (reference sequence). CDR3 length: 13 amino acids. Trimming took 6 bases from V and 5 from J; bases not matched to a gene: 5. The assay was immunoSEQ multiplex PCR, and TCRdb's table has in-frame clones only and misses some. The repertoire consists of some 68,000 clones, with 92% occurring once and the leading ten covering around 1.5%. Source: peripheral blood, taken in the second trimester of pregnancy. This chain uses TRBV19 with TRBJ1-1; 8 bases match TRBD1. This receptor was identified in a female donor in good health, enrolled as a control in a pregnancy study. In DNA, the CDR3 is TGTGCCAGTAGATATGACAGGGGAACTGAAGCTTTCTTT. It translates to CASRYDRGTEAFF. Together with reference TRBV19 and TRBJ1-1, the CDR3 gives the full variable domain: DGGITQSPKYLFRKEGQNVTLSCEQNLNHDAMYWYRQDPGQGLRLIYYSQIVNDFQKGDIAEGYSVSREKKESFPLTVTSAQKNPTAFYLCASRYDRGTEAFFGQGTRLTVV.